The 15 T cell receptor beta chains presented below share a single source sample, sequenced in a study of human T cells and chemical hapten exposure. Via MiXCR, TCRdb re-called the RACE reads, giving one row per CDR3 protein. The repertoire has 140,000 or so distinct CDR3 sequences, 10% to 15% of them found once; the top ten carry 1.2% to 1.5%. As for time point: patch test 2, 6 weeks after DPC sensitization. Treatment: therapeutic diphenylcyclopropenone sensitization with weekly scalp DPC. The material was whole blood, obtained in connection with sensitization to the hapten diphenylcyclopropenone (DPC). These receptors came from a woman in her fifties or sixties with alopecia areata. Some clones in this sample may be carry-over from other donors' samples.

This clonotype was observed a handful of times. The CDR3, as DNA: TGCAGTGGTAGGGAGGGGAGCACTGAAGCTTTCTTT. It encodes CSGREGSTEAFF. The rearrangement links TRBV29-1 to TRBJ1-1; tentatively, D is TRBD1 (5 bases). Germline V gene data show CDR1 as SQVTM and CDR2 as ANQGSEA. CDR3 length: 12 amino acids.

This clonotype appeared many times. The genes are TRBV27 and TRBJ2-6; D remains unclear. V was cut by 2 bases and J by 2 bases, with 4 bases left in between. Per germline, CDR1 MNHEY and CDR2 SMNVEV (reference sequence). This CDR3 has 14 residues. The CDR3 here is CASSLTPGANVLTF. CDR3 bases: TGTGCCAGCAGTTTAACACCTGGGGCCAACGTCCTGACTTTC.

The chain is built from TRBV6-5 and TRBJ2-5; 9 bases fit TRBD1. The CDR3 spans 15 residues. Germline V lookup: CDR1 MNHEY, CDR2 SVGAGI. The ends lost 5 bases at V and 5 bases at J; junction bases unmatched: 9. CDR3 residues: CASSLLGQGRETQYF. The CDR3 nucleotides are TGTGCCAGCAGTCTCCTGGGACAGGGTAGGGAGACCCAGTACTTC.

The chain combines TRBV2 with TRBJ2-3, with unresolved D. Trimming took off 4 bases at V and 7 bases at J, with 6 bases between the two ends. CDR1 is SNHLY and CDR2 is FYNNEI in the germline V gene. This CDR3 spans 11 amino acids. In DNA, the CDR3 is TGTGCCAGCAGTGTGGGAAATACGCAGTATTTT. Translating gives CASSVGNTQYF.

This clonotype was counted a few times. This chain links TRBV5-1 with TRBJ1-5; the match to TRBD1 covers 11 bases. The CDR3 loop spans 17 amino acids. Looked up from germline, CDR1 is SGHRS and CDR2 is YFSETQ. J was trimmed by 2 bases and V by 4 bases; bases with no gene match: 8. Here the CDR3 reads CASSPLGGQGGNQPQHF. The DNA of the CDR3 is TGCGCCAGCAGCCCCCTGGGGGGACAGGGGGGCAATCAGCCCCAGCATTTT.

The chain links TRBV9 to TRBJ2-2; D gene unclear. Trimming cost V 5 bases and J 1 base, with 9 bases left between them. Per germline, CDR1 SGDLS and CDR2 YYNGEE. CDR3 length equals 14 residues. This CDR3 reads CASRTPGNTGELFF. In nucleotides, the CDR3 is TGTGCCAGCAGGACCCCGGGGAACACCGGGGAGCTGTTTTTT.

This clonotype was recorded many times. The DNA of the CDR3 is TGTGCCAGCAGCGGGACACCTGTAACCTACGAGCAGTACTTC. It yields the protein CASSGTPVTYEQYF. The rearrangement links TRBV6-1 to TRBJ2-7; D possibly corresponds to TRBD1 (6 bases). With 6 bases removed from V and 2 bases from J, the gap between germline ends came to 14 bases. CDR1 is MNHNS and CDR2 is SASEGT in the germline V gene. The CDR3 is made up of 14 amino acids.

V and J are TRBV12-3 or TRBV12-4 and TRBJ1-1; TRBD1 is a possible D gene (5 bases). The CDR3 sequence is 14 residues long. V lost 2 bases and J lost 5, with 12 bases in between. The CDR3 bases are TGTGCCAGCAGTTTATATCAGGGTGGGACTGAAGCTTTCTTT. Its protein product is CASSLYQGGTEAFF.

This clonotype was picked up a small number of times. The chain uses TRBV6-5 and TRBJ2-7; a possible D gene is TRBD1 (7 bases). V was cut by 7 bases and J by 2 bases, with 15 bases left in between. Germline V gene lookup returns CDR1 MNHEY and CDR2 SVGAGI. This CDR3 has 14 amino acids. CDR3 nucleotides: TGTGCCAGCACCCAGGGGGGACAACCCTACGAGCAGTACTTC. Amino acid sequence: CASTQGGQPYEQYF.

This sequence joins TRBV6-1 and TRBJ2-1; possibly TRBD2 for D (7 bases). Trimming cost V 3 bases and J 8 bases, with 17 bases left between them. CDR1 is MNHNS and CDR2 is SASEGT in the germline V gene. The CDR3 sequence is 15 residues long. This chain's CDR3 is CASSDGGGPHYEQFF. The CDR3 nucleotides are TGTGCCAGCAGTGATGGGGGGGGCCCCCACTATGAGCAGTTCTTC.

At least ten counts were recorded for this clonotype. The chain uses TRBV11-2 and TRBJ2-1; 8 bases are a match to TRBD1. Trimming at V came to 5 bases and at J to 7 bases, leaving 7 bases not matched to a gene. Looked up from germline, CDR1 is SGHAT and CDR2 is FQNNGV. The CDR3 is 14 residues long. CDR3 sequence: CASSGVRGRNEQFF. CDR3 coding DNA: TGTGCCAGCAGCGGGGTCAGGGGGCGGAATGAGCAGTTCTTC.

This chain joins TRBV7-6 and TRBJ2-3; TRBD2 is a possible D gene (6 bases). Trimming left V 1 base short and J 2 bases short, with 13 bases between. Germline CDR1 SGHVS, CDR2 FNYEAQ. The CDR3 sequence is 16 residues long. As DNA, the CDR3 is TGTGCCAGCAGCTTAGGCTCGGGCGGGACCACAGATACGCAGTATTTT. This encodes CASSLGSGGTTDTQYF.

The chain joins TRBV29-1 to TRBJ2-7; TRBD2 matches at 8 bases. Germline V gene lookup returns CDR1 SQVTM and CDR2 ANQGSEA. This CDR3 contains 17 residues. After removal of 5 bases from V and 2 bases from J, the junction contained 17 bases not matched to a gene. The DNA of the CDR3 is TGCAGCGTTAGCGGGAGACGAGACGATCTAAATACCTACGAGCAGTACTTC. As protein: CSVSGRRDDLNTYEQYF.

The rearrangement links TRBV27 to TRBJ2-2, with D maybe TRBD1 (5 bases). This CDR3 has 15 residues. Trimming removed 5 bases from V and 7 bases from J, with 17 bases in between. Germline assignment: CDR1 MNHEY and CDR2 SMNVEV (reference sequence). The CDR3: CASSGLVGLDGELFF. The CDR3, as DNA: TGTGCCAGCAGTGGTCTAGTGGGGCTGGACGGGGAGCTGTTTTTT.

This clonotype has at least ten counts. V is TRBV12-3 or TRBV12-4 and J is TRBJ2-3, with TRBD1 matching 8 bases. The CDR3 sequence is 15 residues long. The ends lost 6 bases at V and 5 bases at J; junction bases unmatched: 10. Here the CDR3 DNA reads TGTGCCAGCAGACGTCGACAGGGGTCAGGAGATACGCAGTATTTT. This translates into CASRRRQGSGDTQYF.